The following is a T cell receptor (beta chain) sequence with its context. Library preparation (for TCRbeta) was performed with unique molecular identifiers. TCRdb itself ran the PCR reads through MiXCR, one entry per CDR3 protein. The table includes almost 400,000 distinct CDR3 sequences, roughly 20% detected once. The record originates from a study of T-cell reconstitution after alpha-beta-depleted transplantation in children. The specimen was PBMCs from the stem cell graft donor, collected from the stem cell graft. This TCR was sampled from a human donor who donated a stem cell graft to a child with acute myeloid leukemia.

CDR3 amino acids: CATLAGVGYNEQFF. The CDR3 DNA follows: TGTGCCACCTTAGCGGGAGTAGGGTACAATGAGCAGTTCTTC. The genes are TRBV10-3 and TRBJ2-1; 9 bases agree with TRBD2. Germline V lookup: CDR1 ENHRY, CDR2 SYGVKD. There are 14 residues in the CDR3. V lost 10 bases, J lost 4 bases, and 8 bases stayed unmatched.